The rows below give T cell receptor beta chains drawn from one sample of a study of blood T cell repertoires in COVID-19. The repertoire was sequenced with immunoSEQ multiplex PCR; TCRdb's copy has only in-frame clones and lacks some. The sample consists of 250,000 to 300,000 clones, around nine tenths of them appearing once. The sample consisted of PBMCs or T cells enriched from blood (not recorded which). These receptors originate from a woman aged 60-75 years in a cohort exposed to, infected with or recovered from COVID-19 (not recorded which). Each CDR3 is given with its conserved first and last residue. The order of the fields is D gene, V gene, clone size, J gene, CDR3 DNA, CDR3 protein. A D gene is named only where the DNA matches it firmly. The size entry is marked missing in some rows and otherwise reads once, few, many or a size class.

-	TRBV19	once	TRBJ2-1	TGTGCCAGTAGTATAGCGGGTGAGCAGTTCTTC	CASSIAGEQFF
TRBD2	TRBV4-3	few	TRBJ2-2	TGCGCCAGCAGCCAAGATCCGGGAGGGTCCGGGGAGCTGTTTTTT	CASSQDPGGSGELFF
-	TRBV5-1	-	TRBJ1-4	TGCGCCAGCAGCATTAACCAGGAAAAACTGTTTTTT	CASSINQEKLFF
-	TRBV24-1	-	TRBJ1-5	TGTGCCACCAGTGCCGTAGGGGGGGGTAATCAGCCCCAGCATTTT	CATSAVGGGNQPQHF
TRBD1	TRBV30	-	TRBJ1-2	TGTGCCTGGAGCCTACAGGGGAGATATGGCTACACCTTC	CAWSLQGRYGYTF
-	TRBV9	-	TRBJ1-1	TGTGCCAGCAGCGCTGCGATGAACACTGAAGCTTTCTTT	CASSAAMNTEAFF
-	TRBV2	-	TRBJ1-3	TGTGCCAGCAGGGGCAGCTCTGGAAACACCATATATTTT	CASRGSSGNTIYF
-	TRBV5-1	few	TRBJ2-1	TGCGCCAGCAGCTTGACTAGCTCGTCAATTTACAATGAGCAGTTCTTC	CASSLTSSSIYNEQFF
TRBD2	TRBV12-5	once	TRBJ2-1	TGTGCTAGTGGTTCCGATAATGACAGACCTAGCGGGAGCATGGACAATGAGCAGTTCTTC	CASGSDNDRPSGSMDNEQFF
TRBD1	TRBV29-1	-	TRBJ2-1	TGCAGCGTTGGGGCGGACAGGTACAATGAGCAGTTCTTC	CSVGADRYNEQFF
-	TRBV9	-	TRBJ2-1	TGTGCCAGCAGGCCCGGGGGAGAGTCCTACAATGAGCAGTTCTTC	CASRPGGESYNEQFF
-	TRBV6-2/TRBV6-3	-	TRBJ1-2	TGTGCCAGCAGTTACACCGGACAGTACGGCTACACCTTC	CASSYTGQYGYTF
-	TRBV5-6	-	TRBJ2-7	TGTGCCAGCAGCGAACAGGGTACCGAGCAGTACTTC	CASSEQGTEQYF